This TCR beta chain comes out of a study of long-term antiretroviral therapy in people with HIV. This was the immunoSEQ v3.0 assay at survey level. Data came from immunoSEQ multiplex PCR; TCRdb stores just in-frame clones and leaves some out. The data show tens of thousands of clones, with nearly 90% seen just once and 10% to 15% held by the top ten. The sequencing used unsorted PBMCs, collected 1.1 years after starting antiretroviral therapy. This clonotype was obtained from a man aged 18 to 30 with HIV.

The CDR3 DNA follows: TGTGCCAGCAGCTTTACGCGGAATGTGTACGAGCAGTACTTC. Protein sequence: CASSFTRNVYEQYF. The V call is TRBV7-9, the J call TRBJ2-7; no definite D call. The V end was cut by 3 bases, the J end by 4 bases, with 13 bases between. The V gene's germline CDR1 is SEHNR and CDR2 FQNEAQ (reference sequence). The CDR3 covers 14 residues.